This TCR beta chain was identified in a study of blood T cells in healthy people across ages. In the case of this clonotype: Antigen: not known. A read error may be the cause here, since a much bigger clone is one base away.

Study observations and caveats: Percentage of naive T cells showed a strong correlation with TCR beta diversity.

From germline, CDR1 is SGHVS and CDR2 FNYEAQ. The CDR3 is 15 amino acids. Using a J-beta primer mix together with a sample-barcoded 5' primer, a second PCR was run for roughly 6 to 11 cycles. TCRdb re-analysed the 5' RACE reads in MiXCR, keeping a single row per CDR3 protein. The table lists some 1.7 million distinct CDR3 sequences, 28% of them singletons, with more than 6% in the top ten. The chain uses TRBV7-6 and TRBJ2-7; TRBD1 might be the D (5 bases). The sequence derives from a woman aged 25 to 39 in good health. The specimen was blood. This CDR3 reads CASSLATQASYEQDF. CDR3 coding DNA: TGTGCCAGCAGCTTAGCAACACAGGCCTCCTACGAGCAGGACTTC.